Listed below are T cell receptor beta chains from one sample, sequenced in a study of neurological immune-mediated disorders. TCRdb independently ran MiXCR on the 5' RACE reads; one entry per CDR3 protein. This table holds over 15,000 distinct CDR3 sequences, about 10% found once. The material sequenced was CD8+ T cells from blood. Receptors were obtained from a woman between 50 and 59 years old in good health. Both conserved end residues are part of each CDR3.

j_call | v_call | cdr3_aa
TRBJ1-5 | TRBV28 | CASSLPEGVLQPQHF
TRBJ2-7 | TRBV5-1 | CASSTGRGYEQYF
TRBJ2-1 | TRBV9 | CASSVSGIAYNEQFF
TRBJ2-2 | TRBV10-3 | CAISESKDLDTGELFF
TRBJ2-5 | TRBV6-2/TRBV6-3 | CASSRGLQETQYF
TRBJ1-1 | TRBV2 | CASQVPPTEAFF
TRBJ2-2 | TRBV27 | CASSPHPDRVGAGELFF
TRBJ1-1 | TRBV20-1 | CSARTRGNTEAFF
TRBJ2-1 | TRBV6-2/TRBV6-3 | CASRAVEYNEQFF
TRBJ2-1 | TRBV9 | CASSTGTSGWNEQFF
TRBJ2-7 | TRBV28 | CASSLGGGLSYEQYF
TRBJ2-3 | TRBV14 | CASSQDKSTEGTDTQYF
TRBJ1-6 | TRBV25-1 | CASSEPDGYNSPLHF
TRBJ1-1 | TRBV27 | CASSLKGYTEAFF
TRBJ2-1 | TRBV20-1 | CSASGAGAGYNEQFF
TRBJ2-7 | TRBV2 | CDSRTRDSYEQYF
TRBJ2-7 | TRBV20-1 | CSARYTENSYEQYF
TRBJ2-7 | TRBV28 | CASASVRSYEQYF
TRBJ1-4 | TRBV11-2 | CASSLSGVEKLFF
TRBJ1-1 | TRBV7-9 | CASSGTETTEAFF
TRBJ2-6 | TRBV27 | CASSQTSGSTGANVLTF
TRBJ2-2 | TRBV11-2 | CASSPYGGSNTGELFF
TRBJ2-7 | TRBV7-9 | CASSLAVYEQYF
TRBJ2-5 | TRBV6-6 | CASRVASGTSEETQYF
TRBJ1-1 | TRBV6-2/TRBV6-3 | CASSYNDRVLYTEAFF
TRBJ2-1 | TRBV5-1 | CASSLERLSEGNEQFF
TRBJ2-4 | TRBV28 | CASSSLLRWIQLKNIQYF
TRBJ2-2 | TRBV7-8 | CASSLILADPGELFF
TRBJ2-3 | TRBV20-1 | CSAPLKDTQYF
TRBJ1-1 | TRBV12-3/TRBV12-4 | CASSLGGYTNTEAFF
TRBJ2-7 | TRBV10-3 | CAIKVADSYEQYF
TRBJ2-1 | TRBV27 | CASSASVNYNEQFF
TRBJ2-1 | TRBV9 | CASSASGIAVNEQFF
TRBJ2-1 | TRBV12-3/TRBV12-4 | CASRRSWEQFF
TRBJ2-3 | TRBV12-3/TRBV12-4 | CASRRGTSSTDTQYF
TRBJ1-1 | TRBV7-9 | CASSLSRDSLTNTEAFF
TRBJ2-1 | TRBV6-6 | CASRGAGRSNEQFF
TRBJ1-2 | TRBV4-1 | CASSQQSGQAEGYGYTF
TRBJ1-1 | TRBV9 | CASSTTQGAPEAFF
TRBJ2-6 | TRBV15 | CATSGETGAPSGANVLTF
TRBJ2-1 | TRBV11-2 | CASLLAGVYNEQFF
TRBJ1-1 | TRBV5-1 | CASSLGRHHTEAFF
TRBJ2-2 | TRBV27 | CASSPLGGGGELFF
TRBJ2-2 | TRBV20-1 | CSAVTGGTGELFF
TRBJ2-2 | TRBV6-5 | CASSAPAGVTGELFF
TRBJ1-4 | TRBV5-1 | CASSSLTGVGEKLFF
TRBJ1-1 | TRBV14 | CASRQGGTTEAFF
TRBJ2-7 | TRBV10-2 | CASKHTGDGEYF
TRBJ2-3 | TRBV28 | CASRHEKIGTGEYEGTDTQYF
TRBJ2-7 | TRBV27 | CASSPAASGRAPHF
TRBJ2-7 | TRBV12-3/TRBV12-4 | CASSLAGNEQYF
TRBJ2-1 | TRBV28 | CASSPLAGSNEQFF
TRBJ2-7 | TRBV11-2 | CASSYGLAESYEQYF
TRBJ2-2 | TRBV14 | CASSQDLGDRDSTGELFF